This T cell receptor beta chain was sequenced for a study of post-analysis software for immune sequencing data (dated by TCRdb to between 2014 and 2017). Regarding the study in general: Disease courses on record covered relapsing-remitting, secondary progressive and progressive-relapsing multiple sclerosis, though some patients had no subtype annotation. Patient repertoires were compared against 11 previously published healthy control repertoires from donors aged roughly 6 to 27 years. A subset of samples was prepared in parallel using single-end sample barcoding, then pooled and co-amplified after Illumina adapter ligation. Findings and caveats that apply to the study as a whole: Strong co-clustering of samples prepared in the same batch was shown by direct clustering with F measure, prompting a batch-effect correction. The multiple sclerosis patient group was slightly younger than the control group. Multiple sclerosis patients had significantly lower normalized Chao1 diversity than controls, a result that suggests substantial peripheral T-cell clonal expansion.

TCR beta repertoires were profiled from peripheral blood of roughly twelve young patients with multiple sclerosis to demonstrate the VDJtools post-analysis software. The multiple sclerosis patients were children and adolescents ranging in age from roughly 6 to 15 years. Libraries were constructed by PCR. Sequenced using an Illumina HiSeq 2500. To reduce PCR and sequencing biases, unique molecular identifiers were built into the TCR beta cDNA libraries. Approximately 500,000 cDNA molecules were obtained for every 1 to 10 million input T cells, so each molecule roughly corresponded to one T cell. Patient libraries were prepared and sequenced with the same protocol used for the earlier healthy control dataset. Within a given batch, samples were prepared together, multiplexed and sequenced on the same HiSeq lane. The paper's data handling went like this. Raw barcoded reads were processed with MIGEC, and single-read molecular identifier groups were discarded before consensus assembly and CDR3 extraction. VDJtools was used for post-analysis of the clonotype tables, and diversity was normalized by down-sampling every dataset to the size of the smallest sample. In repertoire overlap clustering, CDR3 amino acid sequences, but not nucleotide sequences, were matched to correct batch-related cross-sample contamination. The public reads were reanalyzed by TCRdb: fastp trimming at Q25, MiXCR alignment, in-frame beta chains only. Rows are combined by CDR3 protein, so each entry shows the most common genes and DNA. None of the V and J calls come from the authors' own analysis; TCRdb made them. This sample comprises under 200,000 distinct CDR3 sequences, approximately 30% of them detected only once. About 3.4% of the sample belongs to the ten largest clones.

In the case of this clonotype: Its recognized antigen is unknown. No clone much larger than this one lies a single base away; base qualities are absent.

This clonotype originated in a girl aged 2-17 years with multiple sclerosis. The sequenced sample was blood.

This receptor has the CDR3 CASAGHGTIRNQPQHF. The DNA sequence follows: TGTGCCAGCGCAGGACATGGAACTATCCGCAATCAGCCCCAGCATTTT. The V and J segments used are TRBV2 and TRBJ1-5, with TRBD1 tentatively as D gene (5 bases match). CDR1 SNHLY and CDR2 FYNNEI are derived from the germline V gene. The V and J ends are trimmed by 8 bases and 2 bases, leaving 19 bases between them. Its CDR3 holds 16 amino acids, cysteine through phenylalanine. CDR3 DNA only is kept here, 48 bases in frame from base 1.